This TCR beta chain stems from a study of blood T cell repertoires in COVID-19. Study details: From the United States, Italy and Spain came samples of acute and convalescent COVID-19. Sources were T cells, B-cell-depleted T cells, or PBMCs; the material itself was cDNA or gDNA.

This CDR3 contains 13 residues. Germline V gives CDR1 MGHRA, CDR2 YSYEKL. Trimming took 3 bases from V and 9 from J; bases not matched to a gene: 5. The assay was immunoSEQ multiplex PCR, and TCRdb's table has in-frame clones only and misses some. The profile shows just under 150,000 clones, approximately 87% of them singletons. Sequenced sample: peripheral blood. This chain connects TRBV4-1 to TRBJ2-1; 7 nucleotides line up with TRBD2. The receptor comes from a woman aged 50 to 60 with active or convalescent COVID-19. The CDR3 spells CASSHPGLGEQFF. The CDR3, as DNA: TGCGCCAGCAGCCACCCCGGACTAGGTGAGCAGTTCTTC.